This T cell receptor (beta chain) appears in the sequencing data of a study of T-cell reconstitution after alpha-beta-depleted transplantation in children. Study findings and constraints: About two months after transplant, alpha-beta T cells reportedly came from several hundred expanded graft clones. The study traced high day-60 TCRbeta diversity in some patients to surviving recipient T cells and thymic progenitors. Newly made T cells mostly supplied T-cell counts and diversity one year after transplant.

This clonotype was picked up a small number of times. Its specificity is not known. Per the germline V gene, CDR1 is MNHEY and CDR2 is SVGAGI. The ends lost 3 bases at V and 8 bases at J; junction bases unmatched: 2. This CDR3 has 14 amino acids. Preparing the TCRbeta library involved the use of unique molecular identifiers. TCRdb independently ran MiXCR on the PCR reads; one entry per CDR3 protein. The sample has about 250,000 distinct CDR3 sequences; more than 20% are singletons. J is TRBJ2-1 and V is TRBV6-5, with 12 nucleotides matching TRBD2. The TCR comes from a female patient aged 2-15 years who had a stem cell transplant for congenital amegakaryocytic thrombocytopenia, so the T cells may come from the graft donor. The sequenced sample was PBMCs, mostly from graft donor cells, obtained 360 days after TCRalphabeta/CD19-depleted stem cell transplant. The DNA for the CDR3 is TGTGCCAGCAGTTATCTAGCGGGAGGGGATGAGCAGTTCTTC. Translating gives CASSYLAGGDEQFF.